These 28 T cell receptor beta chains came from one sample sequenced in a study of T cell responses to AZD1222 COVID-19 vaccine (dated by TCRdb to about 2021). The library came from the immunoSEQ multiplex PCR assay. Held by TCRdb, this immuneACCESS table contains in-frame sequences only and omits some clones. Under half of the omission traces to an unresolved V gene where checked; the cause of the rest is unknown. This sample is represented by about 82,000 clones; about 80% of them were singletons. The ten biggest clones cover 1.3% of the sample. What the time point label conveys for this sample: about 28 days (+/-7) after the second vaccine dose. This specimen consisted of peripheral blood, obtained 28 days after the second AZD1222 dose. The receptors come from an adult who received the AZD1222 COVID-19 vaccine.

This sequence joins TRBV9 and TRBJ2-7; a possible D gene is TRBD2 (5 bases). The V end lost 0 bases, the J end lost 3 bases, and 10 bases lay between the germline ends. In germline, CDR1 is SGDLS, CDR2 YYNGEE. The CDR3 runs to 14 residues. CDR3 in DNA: TGTGCCAGCAGCGTAGGAGGGCCCAACTACGAGCAGTACTTC. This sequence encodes CASSVGGPNYEQYF.

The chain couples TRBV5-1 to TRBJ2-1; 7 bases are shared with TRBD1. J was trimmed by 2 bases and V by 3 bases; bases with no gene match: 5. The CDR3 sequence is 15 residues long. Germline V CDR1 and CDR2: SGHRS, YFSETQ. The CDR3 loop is CASSSRQGTYNEQFF. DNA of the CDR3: TGCGCCAGCAGCTCGAGACAGGGTACCTACAATGAGCAGTTCTTC.

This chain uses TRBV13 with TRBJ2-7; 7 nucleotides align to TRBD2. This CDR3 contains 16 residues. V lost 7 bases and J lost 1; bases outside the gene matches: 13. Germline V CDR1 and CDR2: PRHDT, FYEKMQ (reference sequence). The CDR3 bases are TGTGCCAGCACCAATGGCGAAGCGGGAAGGTCCTACGAGCAGTACTTC. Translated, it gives CASTNGEAGRSYEQYF. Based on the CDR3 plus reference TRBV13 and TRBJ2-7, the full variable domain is AAGVIQSPRHLIKEKRETATLKCYPIPRHDTVYWYQQGPGQDPQFLISFYEKMQSDKGSIPDRFSAQQFSDYHSELNMSSLELGDSALYFCASTNGEAGRSYEQYFGPGTRLTVT.

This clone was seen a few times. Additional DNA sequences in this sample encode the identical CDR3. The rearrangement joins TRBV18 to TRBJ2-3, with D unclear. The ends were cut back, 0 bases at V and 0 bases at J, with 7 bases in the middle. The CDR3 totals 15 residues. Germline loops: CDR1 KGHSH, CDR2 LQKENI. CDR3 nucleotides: TGTGCCAGCTCACCACCCAGCAGAAGCACAGATACGCAGTATTTT. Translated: CASSPPSRSTDTQYF.

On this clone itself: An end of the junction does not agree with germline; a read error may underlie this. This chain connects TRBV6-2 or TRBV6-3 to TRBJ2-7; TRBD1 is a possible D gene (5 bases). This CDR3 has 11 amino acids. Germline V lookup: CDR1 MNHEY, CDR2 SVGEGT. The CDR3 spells CASSHGPGFHF. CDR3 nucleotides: TGTGCCAGCAGTCACGGACCAGGGTTCCACTTC.

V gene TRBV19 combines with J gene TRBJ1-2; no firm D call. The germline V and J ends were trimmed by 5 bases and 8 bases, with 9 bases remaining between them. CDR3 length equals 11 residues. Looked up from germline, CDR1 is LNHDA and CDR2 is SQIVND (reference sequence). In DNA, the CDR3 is TGTGCCAGTAGTCCCCTGGGGGGCTACACCTTC. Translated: CASSPLGGYTF. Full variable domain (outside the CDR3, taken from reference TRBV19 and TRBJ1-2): DGGITQSPKYLFRKEGQNVTLSCEQNLNHDAMYWYRQDPGQGLRLIYYSQIVNDFQKGDIAEGYSVSREKKESFPLTVTSAQKNPTAFYLCASSPLGGYTFGSGTRLTVV.

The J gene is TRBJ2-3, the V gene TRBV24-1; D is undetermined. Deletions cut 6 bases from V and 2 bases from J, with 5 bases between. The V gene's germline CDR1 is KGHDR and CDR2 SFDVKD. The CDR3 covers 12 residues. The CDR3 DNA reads TGTGCCACCAGTTCGGCCACAGATACGCAGTATTTT. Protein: CATSSATDTQYF.

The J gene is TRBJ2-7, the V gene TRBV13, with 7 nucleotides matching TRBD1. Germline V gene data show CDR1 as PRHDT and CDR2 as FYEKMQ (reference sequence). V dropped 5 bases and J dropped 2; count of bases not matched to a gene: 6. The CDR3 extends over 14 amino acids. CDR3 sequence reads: CASSPRQGPYEQYF. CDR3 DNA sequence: TGTGCCAGCAGCCCGAGACAGGGTCCCTACGAGCAGTACTTC.

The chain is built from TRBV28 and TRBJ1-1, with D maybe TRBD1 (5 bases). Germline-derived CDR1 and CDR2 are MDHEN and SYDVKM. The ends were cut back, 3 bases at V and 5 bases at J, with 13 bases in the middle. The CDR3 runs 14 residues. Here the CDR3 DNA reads TGTGCCAGCAGTTTTTTTGGGGGTTGGACTGAAGCTTTCTTT. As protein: CASSFFGGWTEAFF.

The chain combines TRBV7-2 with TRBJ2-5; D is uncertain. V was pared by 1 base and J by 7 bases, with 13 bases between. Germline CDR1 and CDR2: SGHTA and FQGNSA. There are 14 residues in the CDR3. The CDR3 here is CASSLEALSLTQYF. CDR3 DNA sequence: TGTGCCAGCAGCTTAGAGGCATTGTCCTTGACCCAGTACTTC.

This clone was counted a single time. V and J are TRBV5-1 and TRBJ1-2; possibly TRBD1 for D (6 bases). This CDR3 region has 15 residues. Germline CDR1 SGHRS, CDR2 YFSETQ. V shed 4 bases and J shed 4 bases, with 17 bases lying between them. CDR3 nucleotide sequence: TGCGCCAGCAGCGGGGAGGGGGGCCCGATCTATGGCTACACCTTC. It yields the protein CASSGEGGPIYGYTF.

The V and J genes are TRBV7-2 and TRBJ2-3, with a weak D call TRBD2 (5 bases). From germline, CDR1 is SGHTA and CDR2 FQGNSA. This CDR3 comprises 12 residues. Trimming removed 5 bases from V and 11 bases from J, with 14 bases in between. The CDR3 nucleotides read TGTGCCAGCAGCCGGCCCCCCGGGGAGCAGTATTTT. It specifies CASSRPPGEQYF.

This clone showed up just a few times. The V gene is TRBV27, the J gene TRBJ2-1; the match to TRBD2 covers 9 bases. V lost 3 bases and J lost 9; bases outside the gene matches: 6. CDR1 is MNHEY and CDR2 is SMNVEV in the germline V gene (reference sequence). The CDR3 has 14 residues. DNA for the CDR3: TGTGCCAGCAGTTTTGCCGCGGGAGGGGCTGAGCAGTTCTTC. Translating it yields CASSFAAGGAEQFF.

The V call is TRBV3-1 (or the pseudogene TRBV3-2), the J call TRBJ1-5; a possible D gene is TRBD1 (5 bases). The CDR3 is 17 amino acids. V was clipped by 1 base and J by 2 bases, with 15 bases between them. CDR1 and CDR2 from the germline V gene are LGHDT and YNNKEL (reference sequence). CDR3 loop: CASSQGVGSGGNQPQHF. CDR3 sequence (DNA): TGTGCCAGCAGCCAAGGGGTCGGGTCGGGGGGCAATCAGCCCCAGCATTTT.

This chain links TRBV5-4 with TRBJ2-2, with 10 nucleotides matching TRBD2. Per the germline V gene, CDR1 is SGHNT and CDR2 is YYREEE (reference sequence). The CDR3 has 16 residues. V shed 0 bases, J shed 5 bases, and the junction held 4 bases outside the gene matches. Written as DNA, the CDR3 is TGTGCCAGCAGCTTGGCCGAGCGGGGGGGAACCGGGGAGCTGTTTTTT. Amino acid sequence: CASSLAERGGTGELFF.

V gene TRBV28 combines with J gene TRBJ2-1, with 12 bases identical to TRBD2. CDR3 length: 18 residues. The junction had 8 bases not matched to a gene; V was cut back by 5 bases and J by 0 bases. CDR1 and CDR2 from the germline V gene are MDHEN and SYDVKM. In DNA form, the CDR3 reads TGTGCCAGCAGTGAAGTACTAGCGGGAGGTTCCTCCTACAATGAGCAGTTCTTC. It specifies CASSEVLAGGSSYNEQFF.

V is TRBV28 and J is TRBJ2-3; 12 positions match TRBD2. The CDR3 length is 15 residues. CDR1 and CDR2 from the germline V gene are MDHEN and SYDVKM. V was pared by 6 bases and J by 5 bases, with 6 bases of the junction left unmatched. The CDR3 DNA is TGTGCCAGCAGGCAACCGGGACTAGCGGGAGATACGCAGTATTTT. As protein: CASRQPGLAGDTQYF.

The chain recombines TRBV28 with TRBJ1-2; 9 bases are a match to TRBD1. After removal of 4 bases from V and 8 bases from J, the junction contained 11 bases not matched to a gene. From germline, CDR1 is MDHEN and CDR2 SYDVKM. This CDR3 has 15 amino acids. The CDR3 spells CASSWGSQGARGYTF. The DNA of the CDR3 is TGTGCCAGCAGTTGGGGATCACAGGGGGCGCGGGGCTACACCTTC.

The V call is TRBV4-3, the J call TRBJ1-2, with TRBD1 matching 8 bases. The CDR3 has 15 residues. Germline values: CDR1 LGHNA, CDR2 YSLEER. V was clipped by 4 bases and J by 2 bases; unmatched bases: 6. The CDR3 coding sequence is TGCGCCAGCAGCCGGGTACAGGGGGGGAACTATGGCTACACCTTC. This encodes CASSRVQGGNYGYTF.

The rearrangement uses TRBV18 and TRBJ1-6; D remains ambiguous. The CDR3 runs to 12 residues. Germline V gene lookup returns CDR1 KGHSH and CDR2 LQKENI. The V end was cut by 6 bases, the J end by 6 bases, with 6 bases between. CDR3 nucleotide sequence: TGTGCCAGCTCCCCCCCTAATTCACCCCTCCACTTT. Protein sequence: CASSPPNSPLHF.

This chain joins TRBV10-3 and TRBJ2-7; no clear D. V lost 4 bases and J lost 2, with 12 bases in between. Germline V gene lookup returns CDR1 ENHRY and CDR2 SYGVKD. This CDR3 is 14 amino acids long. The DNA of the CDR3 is TGTGCCATCAGTGCGACGACTCCCACCTACGAGCAGTACTTC. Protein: CAISATTPTYEQYF.

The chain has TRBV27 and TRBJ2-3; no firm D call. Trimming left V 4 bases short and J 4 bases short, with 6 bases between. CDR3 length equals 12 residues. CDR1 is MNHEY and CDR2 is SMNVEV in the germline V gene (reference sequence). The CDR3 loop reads CASSSPPDTQYF. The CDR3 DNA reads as TGTGCCAGCAGTTCCCCGCCAGATACGCAGTATTTT.

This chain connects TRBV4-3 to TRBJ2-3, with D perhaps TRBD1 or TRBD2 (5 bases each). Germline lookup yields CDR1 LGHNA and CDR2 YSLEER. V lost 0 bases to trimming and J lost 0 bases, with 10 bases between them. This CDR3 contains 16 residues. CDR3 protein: CASSQDRDPSTDTQYF. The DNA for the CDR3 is TGCGCCAGCAGCCAAGACCGGGACCCTAGCACAGATACGCAGTATTTT.

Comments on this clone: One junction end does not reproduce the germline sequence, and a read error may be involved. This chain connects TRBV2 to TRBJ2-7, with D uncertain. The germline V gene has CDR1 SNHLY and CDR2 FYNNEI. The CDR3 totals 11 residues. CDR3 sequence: CASSPRYEQYF. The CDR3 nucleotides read TGTGCCAGCAGTCCTCGGTACGAACAGTACTTC.

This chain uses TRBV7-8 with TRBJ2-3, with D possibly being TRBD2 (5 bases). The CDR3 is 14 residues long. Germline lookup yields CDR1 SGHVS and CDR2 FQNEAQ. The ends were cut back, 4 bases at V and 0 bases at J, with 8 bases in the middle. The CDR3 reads CASSSRTSTDTQYF. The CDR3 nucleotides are TGTGCCAGCAGCTCCAGGACTAGCACAGATACGCAGTATTTT. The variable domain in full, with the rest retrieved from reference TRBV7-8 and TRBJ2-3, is GAGVSQSPRYKVAKRGQDVALRCDPISGHVSLFWYQQALGQGPEFLTYFQNEAQLDKSGLPSDRFFAERPEGSVSTLKIQRTQQEDSAVYLCASSSRTSTDTQYFGPGTRLTVL.

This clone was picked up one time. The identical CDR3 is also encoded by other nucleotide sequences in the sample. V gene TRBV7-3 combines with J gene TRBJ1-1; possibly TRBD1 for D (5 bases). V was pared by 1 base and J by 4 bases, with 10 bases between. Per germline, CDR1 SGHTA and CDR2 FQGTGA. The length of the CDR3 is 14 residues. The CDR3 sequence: CASSLMGPGTEAFF. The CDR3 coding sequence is TGTGCCAGCAGCTTAATGGGGCCTGGCACTGAAGCTTTCTTT.

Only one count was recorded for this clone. In DNA, the CDR3 is TGTGCCAGCAGTCCCACAGGGGGCGCCACTGAAGCTTTCTTT. Translation: CASSPTGGATEAFF. The chain couples TRBV16 to TRBJ1-1, with 9 bases matching TRBD1. Germline CDR1 KGHSY, CDR2 FQNENV. The CDR3 spans 14 residues. J lost 4 bases, V lost 6 bases, and 6 bases had no gene match.

Written as DNA, the CDR3 is TGTGCCAGCAGCTTAGCGCGCCTGGTATATGGCTACACCTTC. This translates into CASSLARLVYGYTF. The gene calls are TRBV7-2 and TRBJ1-2; no reliable D call. V lost 0 bases and J 5 bases, leaving 10 bases between the germline ends. This CDR3 region has 14 residues. The germline V gene has CDR1 SGHTA and CDR2 FQGNSA.